Below, 31 T cell receptor beta chains from the same sample are listed, as sequenced in a study of response to subunit inactivated influenza vaccine. Via MiXCR, TCRdb re-called the RT-PCR reads, giving one row per CDR3 protein. Of 650,000 to 800,000 distinct CDR3 sequences listed, approximately 15% are singletons. The sample was PBMCs from blood, taken 14 to 15 days before vaccination. These receptors were taken from a man aged 50 or older who received an inactivated influenza vaccine.

This clonotype has just a few counts. The chain uses TRBV6-2 or TRBV6-3 and TRBJ2-7; a possible D gene is TRBD2 (5 bases). Germline assignment: CDR1 MNHEY and CDR2 SVGEGT. The CDR3 is 15 amino acids. V lost 2 bases and J lost 6, with 17 bases in between. CDR3: CASSYHWRTAGEQYF. CDR3 in DNA: TGTGCCAGCAGTTACCACTGGAGGACCGCGGGCGAGCAGTACTTC.

The V and J genes are TRBV7-9 and TRBJ2-5; weak D call: TRBD2 (6 bases). Germline V CDR1 and CDR2: SEHNR, FQNEAQ (reference sequence). This CDR3 region has 16 residues. The V gene lost 0 bases and the J gene lost 5 bases, with 16 bases spanning the gap. The CDR3 sequence is CASSLAGTPRGETQYF. The CDR3 DNA reads as TGTGCCAGCAGCTTAGCGGGGACTCCGAGAGGGGAGACCCAGTACTTC.

A word on this clonotype: Since a much larger clone is just one base distant, this may be a read error. The rearrangement joins TRBV20-1 to TRBJ2-3; the D gene is possibly TRBD2 (6 bases). Germline V gives CDR1 DFQATT, CDR2 SNEGSKA (reference sequence). The ends were cut back, 3 bases at V and 2 bases at J, with 18 bases in the middle. The CDR3 runs to 16 residues. The CDR3 nucleotides read TGCAGTGCTAGGGTTCGCGGGGTACTACTCACAGATACGCAGTATTTT. Translating gives CSARVRGVLLTDTQYF.

The V call is TRBV4-2, the J call TRBJ2-3; 9 nucleotides align to TRBD1. This CDR3 comprises 16 residues. The V segment lost 4 bases and the J segment 3 bases; nucleotides outside the gene matches: 8. Germline assignment: CDR1 LGHNA and CDR2 YNFKEQ. The CDR3 DNA reads TGTGCCAGCAGCCGGGGACAGGGACGGAATACAGATACGCAGTATTTT. Protein sequence: CASSRGQGRNTDTQYF.

J is TRBJ2-3 and V is TRBV11-2; D possibly matches TRBD1 or TRBD2 (5 bases each). Deletions cut 8 bases from V and 2 bases from J, with 14 bases between. In germline, CDR1 is SGHAT, CDR2 FQNNGV. The CDR3 loop spans 14 amino acids. This CDR3 reads CASLRGVPTDTQYF. The DNA of the CDR3 is TGTGCCAGCCTGAGAGGGGTCCCCACAGATACGCAGTATTTT. Using reference TRBV11-2 and TRBJ2-3 for the parts outside the CDR3, the full variable domain is EAGVAQSPRYKIIEKRQSVAFWCNPISGHATLYWYQQILGQGPKLLIQFQNNGVVDDSQLPKDRFSAERLKGVDSTLKIQPAKLEDSAVYLCASLRGVPTDTQYFGPGTRLTVL.

The DNA for the CDR3 is TGTGCCAGCACCCGGGCCACAACCTCCTGGAGGACTGAAGCTTTCTTT. This translates into CASTRATTSWRTEAFF. The rearrangement joins TRBV6-1 to TRBJ1-1; D not certain. With 7 bases removed from V and 5 bases from J, the gap between germline ends came to 23 bases. The length of the CDR3 is 16 residues. From germline, CDR1 is MNHNS and CDR2 SASEGT.

This clonotype occurred a few times. This rearrangement joins TRBV20-1 to TRBJ1-5; maybe TRBD1 (6 bases). Germline CDR1 is DFQATT and CDR2 is SNEGSKA (reference sequence). The CDR3 has 13 residues. The V end was cut by 3 bases, the J end by 6 bases, with 12 bases between. As DNA, the CDR3 is TGCAGTGCTAGGGACAGCTCTCTTCAGCCCCAGCATTTT. The encoded protein is CSARDSSLQPQHF.

The genes are TRBV6-2 or TRBV6-3 and TRBJ1-5; the match to TRBD1 covers 9 bases. V was pared by 5 bases and J by 1 base, with 6 bases of the junction left unmatched. CDR1 and CDR2 (germline): MNHEY, SVGEGT. This CDR3 spans 16 amino acids. CDR3 bases: TGTGCCAGCAGTACCGGGACAGGGTCGAGCAATCAGCCCCAGCATTTT. As protein: CASSTGTGSSNQPQHF.

The chain links TRBV10-3 to TRBJ1-2; D ambiguous. Germline loops: CDR1 ENHRY, CDR2 SYGVKD. Trimming took off 3 bases at V and 7 bases at J, with 6 bases between the two ends. This CDR3 is 11 amino acids long. CDR3 nucleotides: TGTGCCATCAGTGATCTTATTGGCTACACCTTC. It yields the protein CAISDLIGYTF.

This clonotype was seen more than once but under ten times. The chain employs TRBV10-3 and TRBJ2-5; 10 nucleotides line up with TRBD2. V lost 5 bases and J lost 2; bases outside the gene matches: 2. The CDR3 loop spans 14 amino acids. Per germline, CDR1 ENHRY and CDR2 SYGVKD. The CDR3 protein is CAISSTSGQETQYF. DNA of the CDR3: TGTGCCATCAGTTCGACTAGCGGGCAAGAGACCCAGTACTTC.

This clonotype was detected a few times. V gene TRBV24-1 combines with J gene TRBJ2-5, with D possibly being TRBD2 (6 bases). The V gene's germline CDR1 is KGHDR and CDR2 SFDVKD. This CDR3 spans 17 amino acids. The ends were cut back, 1 base at V and 0 bases at J, with 14 bases in the middle. CDR3 sequence (DNA): TGTGCCACCAGTGATTTTGAAAGCGGGCGCAACCAAGAGACCCAGTACTTC. Translated, it gives CATSDFESGRNQETQYF.

This clonotype was counted between two and nine times. The rearrangement uses TRBV6-6 and TRBJ1-2; 10 bases agree with TRBD1. The CDR3 consists of 13 residues. Trimming at V came to 10 bases and at J to 8 bases, leaving 10 bases not matched to a gene. The V gene's germline CDR1 is MNHNY and CDR2 SVGAGI (reference sequence). The CDR3 here is CATLTGGAWGYTF. CDR3 DNA sequence: TGTGCCACTTTGACAGGGGGCGCATGGGGCTACACCTTC.

The chain combines TRBV6-1 with TRBJ1-4; 8 bases agree with TRBD1. Germline loops: CDR1 MNHNS, CDR2 SASEGT. This CDR3 comprises 14 residues. V trimming: 3 bases; J trimming: 8 bases; junction bases outside the gene matches: 5. In nucleotides, the CDR3 is TGTGCCAGCAGTGACGACAGGGGTGGAGAAAAACTGTTTTTT. This translates into CASSDDRGGEKLFF.

V is TRBV11-2 and J is TRBJ2-1; 15 positions match TRBD2. CDR3 length: 18 residues. In germline, CDR1 is SGHAT, CDR2 FQNNGV. V trimming: 5 bases; J trimming: 2 bases; junction bases outside the gene matches: 7. In DNA, the CDR3 is TGTGCCAGCAGCCTGTGGACTAGCGGGAGGGCCGCCTACAATGAGCAGTTCTTC. This gives the protein CASSLWTSGRAAYNEQFF.

This clonotype appeared a few times. The V and J genes are TRBV9 and TRBJ2-1; 10 positions match TRBD2. The V segment lost 0 bases and the J segment 9 bases; nucleotides outside the gene matches: 6. This CDR3 contains 15 residues. From germline, CDR1 is SGDLS and CDR2 YYNGEE. CDR3 loop: CASSVEAGGRSEQFF. CDR3 nucleotides: TGTGCCAGCAGCGTAGAAGCGGGGGGGCGCAGTGAGCAGTTCTTC.

This clonotype was seen a handful of times. The genes are TRBV30 and TRBJ2-7; TRBD2 matches at 7 bases. Germline V gene data show CDR1 as GTSNPN and CDR2 as SVGIG (reference sequence). The junction had 11 bases not matched to a gene; V was cut back by 0 bases and J by 3 bases. The CDR3 loop spans 16 amino acids. In DNA form, the CDR3 reads TGTGCCTGGAGTGTCTCAGGACTAGAGGCTTTCTACGAGCAGTACTTC. It specifies CAWSVSGLEAFYEQYF.

This clonotype was found a few times. This rearrangement joins TRBV6-2 or TRBV6-3 to TRBJ2-3, with D maybe TRBD1 (5 bases). Trimming pared 4 bases from V and 4 bases from J, leaving 15 bases between. CDR1 MNHEY and CDR2 SVGEGT come from the germline V gene. This CDR3 region has 15 residues. This CDR3 reads CASSSWQGGADTQYF. In DNA form, the CDR3 reads TGTGCCAGCAGTTCGTGGCAGGGTGGGGCAGATACGCAGTATTTT.

This clonotype has only a few counts. The chain recombines TRBV20-1 with TRBJ2-5, with D unresolved. The CDR3 runs 12 residues. V was trimmed by 4 bases and J by 2 bases, leaving 8 bases between them. Germline CDR1 and CDR2: DFQATT and SNEGSKA (reference sequence). CDR3 nucleotides: TGCAGTGCTACAAGGCTTCAAGAGACCCAGTACTTC. Amino acid sequence: CSATRLQETQYF.

The gene calls are TRBV20-1 and TRBJ2-1, with a possible D match to TRBD1 (6 bases). This CDR3 is 14 amino acids long. Per germline, CDR1 DFQATT and CDR2 SNEGSKA (reference sequence). V was shortened by 2 bases and J by 4 bases, with 12 bases between the two germline ends. The CDR3 bases are TGCAGTGCTAGACGGGACACCTCATACAATGAGCAGTTCTTC. This encodes CSARRDTSYNEQFF.

The genes are TRBV6-1 and TRBJ2-2, with TRBD1 matching over 7 bases. CDR1 is MNHNS and CDR2 is SASEGT in the germline V gene. V dropped 7 bases and J dropped 1; count of bases not matched to a gene: 9. The CDR3 length is 16 residues. In DNA form, the CDR3 reads TGTGCCAGCAATACTTTGGGGACAGTGAACACCGGGGAGCTGTTTTTT. This encodes CASNTLGTVNTGELFF.

This clonotype was detected a few times. V usage is TRBV28 and J usage is TRBJ2-7, with D perhaps matching TRBD1 (6 bases). CDR1 is MDHEN and CDR2 is SYDVKM in the germline V gene. Trimming pared 6 bases from V and 3 bases from J, leaving 15 bases between. This CDR3 spans 14 amino acids. The DNA for the CDR3 is TGTGCCAGCAGCATGGACAGCCAATTCTACGAGCAGTACTTC. Amino acid sequence: CASSMDSQFYEQYF.

This clonotype was observed a few times. J is TRBJ2-7 and V is TRBV27, with TRBD1 as a possible D gene (5 bases). The CDR3 is 13 amino acids. The V and J ends lost 2 bases and 7 bases respectively, with 12 bases between them. Per the germline V gene, CDR1 is MNHEY and CDR2 is SMNVEV (reference sequence). CDR3 loop: CASSLIGAQEQYF. The DNA for the CDR3 is TGTGCCAGCAGTTTAATAGGGGCGCAAGAGCAGTACTTC.

The V call is TRBV2, the J call TRBJ2-3, with D possibly matching TRBD2 (6 bases). The CDR3 totals 14 residues. V dropped 6 bases and J dropped 6 bases, with 16 bases sitting between them. Germline lookup yields CDR1 SNHLY and CDR2 FYNNEI. CDR3 DNA: TGTGCCAGCAGCACCAAGACTAGTTCGGATACGCAGTATTTT. It yields the protein CASSTKTSSDTQYF.

The J gene is TRBJ2-1, the V gene TRBV11-2; 10 bases fit TRBD1. The CDR3 loop spans 16 amino acids. From germline, CDR1 is SGHAT and CDR2 FQNNGV. The V and J ends lost 1 base and 4 bases, in that order; junction bases with no gene match: 4. CDR3 DNA sequence: TGTGCCAGCAGCTTAGTTCCGGGACAGGGGTACAATGAGCAGTTCTTC. Amino acid sequence: CASSLVPGQGYNEQFF.

This clonotype was counted at least ten times. The chain joins TRBV20-1 to TRBJ2-3; 8 nucleotides agree with TRBD2. Germline assignment: CDR1 DFQATT and CDR2 SNEGSKA (reference sequence). Losses at the gene ends were 3 bases for V and 1 base for J; bases not matched to a gene: 3. The CDR3 has 14 amino acids. The CDR3 loop reads CSARDSGGTDTQYF. CDR3 coding DNA: TGCAGTGCTAGGGATAGCGGGGGCACAGATACGCAGTATTTT.

This clonotype showed up just a few times. The gene calls are TRBV29-1 and TRBJ2-7, with 14 bases identical to TRBD2. The V and J ends lost 4 bases and 5 bases, in that order; junction bases with no gene match: 7. CDR1 is SQVTM and CDR2 is ANQGSEA in the germline V gene. The CDR3 sequence is 15 residues long. The CDR3 sequence is CSVGSGLAGAHEQYF. The CDR3 nucleotides are TGCAGCGTTGGGTCGGGACTAGCGGGAGCTCACGAGCAGTACTTC.

This clonotype was seen only a few times. The chain recombines TRBV21-1 with TRBJ2-3; no DNA check was done on the table's D call, TRBD2. TRBV21-1 is a documented pseudogene. There are 17 residues in the CDR3. This chain's CDR3 is CASTPEGLAGGTDTQYF. The CDR3 DNA reads as TGTGCCAGCACTCCCGAAGGCCTAGCGGGAGGCACAGATACGCAGTATTTT.

This clonotype came up a few times. J is TRBJ1-2 and V is TRBV28; D might be TRBD1 (5 bases). Germline V gene lookup returns CDR1 MDHEN and CDR2 SYDVKM. V shed 7 bases and J shed 4 bases, with 13 bases lying between them. CDR3 length equals 13 residues. The CDR3, as DNA: TGTGCCAGCACAAGGGACGGGTTCTATGGCTACACCTTC. Translating gives CASTRDGFYGYTF.

Turning to this clonotype: A read error may account for a junction end that differs from germline. V usage is TRBV12-3 or TRBV12-4 and J usage is TRBJ2-3; TRBD2 matches 8 bases. The length of the CDR3 is 18 residues. DNA of the CDR3: TGTACCAGCAGTCTAGTGGCGGGGGGCCGGATCGGCACAGATACGCAGTATTTT. It translates to CTSSLVAGGRIGTDTQYF.

This clonotype was counted ten times or more. The CDR3 sequence: CASSFKGSKNGELFF. CDR3 sequence (DNA): TGTGCCAGCAGTTTCAAGGGGTCGAAGAACGGGGAGCTGTTTTTT. The gene calls are TRBV12-3 or TRBV12-4 and TRBJ2-2; a weak D match, TRBD1 (5 bases). The V and J ends lost 3 bases and 7 bases respectively, with 15 bases between them. This CDR3 has 15 residues.

In its sample, this clonotype was seen a few times. The chain joins TRBV28 to TRBJ2-3; maybe TRBD2 (7 bases). V dropped 6 bases and J dropped 1 base, with 11 bases sitting between them. This CDR3 has 14 amino acids. CDR1 and CDR2 (germline): MDHEN, SYDVKM. CDR3 in DNA: TGTGCCAGCAGAGGCGGGGGCCGCACAGATACGCAGTATTTT. It specifies CASRGGGRTDTQYF.